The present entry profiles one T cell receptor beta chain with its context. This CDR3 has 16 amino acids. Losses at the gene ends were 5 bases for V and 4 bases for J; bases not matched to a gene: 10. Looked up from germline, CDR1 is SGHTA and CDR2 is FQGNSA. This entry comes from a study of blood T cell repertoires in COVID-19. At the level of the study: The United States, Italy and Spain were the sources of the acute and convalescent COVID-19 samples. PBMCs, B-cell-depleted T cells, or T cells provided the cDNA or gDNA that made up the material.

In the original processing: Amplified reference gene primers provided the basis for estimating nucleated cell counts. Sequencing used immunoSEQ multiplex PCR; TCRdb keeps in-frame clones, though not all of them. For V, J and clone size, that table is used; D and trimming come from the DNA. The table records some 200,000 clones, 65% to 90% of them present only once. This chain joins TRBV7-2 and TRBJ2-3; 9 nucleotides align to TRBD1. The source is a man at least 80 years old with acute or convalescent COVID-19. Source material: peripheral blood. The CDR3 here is CASSTRAGQGADTQYF. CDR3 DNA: TGTGCCAGCAGCACACGTGCGGGACAGGGAGCAGATACGCAGTATTTT.